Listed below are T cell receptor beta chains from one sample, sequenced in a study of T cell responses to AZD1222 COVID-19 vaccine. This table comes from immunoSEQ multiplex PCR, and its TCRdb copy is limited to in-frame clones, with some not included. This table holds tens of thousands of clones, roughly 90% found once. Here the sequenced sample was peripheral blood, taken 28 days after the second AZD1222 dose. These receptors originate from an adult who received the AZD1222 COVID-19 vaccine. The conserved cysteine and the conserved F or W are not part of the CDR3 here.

ASSLANSYNEQF TRBV5-1
ASSLGSTGNTIY TRBV5-1
ASGSETYEQY TRBV6-1
ASSLVGQSWADTQY TRBV5-6
ASSEAAAFYNSPLH TRBV6-1
ASGLTRTGNYGYT TRBV2
ASKPSTGNTGELF TRBV19
ASSVRREGLYEQY TRBV11-1
ASSSRTVTTDTQY TRBV5-1
SAGDGNTEAF TRBV20-1
AGSSSGRGSGELF TRBV2
ASSLTSTDTQY TRBV27
ASSLTGPNTEAF TRBV28
ASRGQGRGYGYT TRBV28
ASSRGTGGLSGANVLT TRBV2
ASRIHSNNEKLF TRBV6-5
ASSPQTVLSSYEQY TRBV11-2
SVERETKPPTYEQY TRBV29-1
ASSLGGRNTEAF TRBV18
ASSLDGGLEQY TRBV7-2
ASSLGGGSVSYEQY TRBV5-5
ASSVALTSGGTDTQY TRBV9
ASSESSRARASYEQY TRBV10-2
ASSPVLNEQF TRBV7-9
ASSFGGPSNYGYT TRBV5-4
ASSPGAGTGEGYT TRBV18
ASSLYGYRTGLNQPQH TRBV7-2
ASSLGIEETQY TRBV7-2
ASSSDSNEKLF TRBV5-1
ASSPNIGQNQPQH TRBV18
ASSLGQGLLGYT TRBV27
ASSQDPSYAYEQY TRBV14
ASSHTSRRGTEAF TRBV19
ASSEVPYYGYT TRBV2
ASSLEGLGDMEQF TRBV7-7
ASSQDPGSYNEKLF TRBV4-1
ASSLRQALEGRIQPQH TRBV28
ASSRSQQGGEAF TRBV5-1
ASSLATDSRQF TRBV5-5
ASSAGQGATYEQY TRBV19
SVISGRGGDEQF TRBV29-1
ASSQGTGTGNTIY TRBV4-2
ASTPLQGAHYGYT TRBV6-6
ASSAGTGLYEQY TRBV5-1
ASTPGTGITNEQF TRBV28
ASSVNGAGETQY TRBV28
ASARLVGPYNEQF TRBV28
ASSDQGKGNSPLH TRBV2
ASSMGWSTEAF TRBV19
ASSVRTLTYNEQF TRBV6-4
ASRVAGGNSPLH TRBV19
ASSLISGRSDEQF TRBV7-6
ASSQDWASGYNEQF TRBV4-1